The 3 T cell receptor beta chains given below trace back to one sample, sequenced in a study of control samples from healthy donors and cancer patients. Produced via immunoSEQ multiplex PCR; TCRdb's table is partial and in-frame only. This table has 350,000 to 450,000 clones, approximately 90% appearing once. The source material was PBMCs. These receptors all stem from a man aged 40-49 years with head and neck cancer.

The chain joins TRBV7-9 to TRBJ1-1; a possible D gene is TRBD1 (5 bases). The germline V and J ends were trimmed by 2 bases and 1 base, with 17 bases remaining between them. CDR1 and CDR2 (germline): SEHNR, FQNEAQ (reference sequence). The CDR3 is made up of 17 amino acids. The CDR3 DNA is TGTGCCAGCAGCTTAACCGTTGGACAACACCCGAACACTGAAGCTTTCTTT. This sequence encodes CASSLTVGQHPNTEAFF.

The chain uses TRBV19 and TRBJ2-1; 11 bases line up with TRBD2. Germline trimming cut 10 bases from V and 5 bases from J; bases unmatched to any gene: 13. The CDR3 length is 16 residues. CDR1 is LNHDA and CDR2 is SQIVND in the germline V gene (reference sequence). In DNA, the CDR3 is TGTGCCACTAACTCTCGACTAGCGGGGCACAACAATGAGCAGTTCTTC. Encoded protein: CATNSRLAGHNNEQFF.

The chain combines TRBV27 with TRBJ2-7, with 7 bases aligning to TRBD1. Germline values: CDR1 MNHEY, CDR2 SMNVEV (reference sequence). The CDR3 covers 13 residues. Germline trimming cut 6 bases from V and 2 bases from J; bases unmatched to any gene: 4. The CDR3 DNA is TGTGCCAGCAGCCGACAGGGACCCTACGAGCAGTACTTC. It encodes CASSRQGPYEQYF.